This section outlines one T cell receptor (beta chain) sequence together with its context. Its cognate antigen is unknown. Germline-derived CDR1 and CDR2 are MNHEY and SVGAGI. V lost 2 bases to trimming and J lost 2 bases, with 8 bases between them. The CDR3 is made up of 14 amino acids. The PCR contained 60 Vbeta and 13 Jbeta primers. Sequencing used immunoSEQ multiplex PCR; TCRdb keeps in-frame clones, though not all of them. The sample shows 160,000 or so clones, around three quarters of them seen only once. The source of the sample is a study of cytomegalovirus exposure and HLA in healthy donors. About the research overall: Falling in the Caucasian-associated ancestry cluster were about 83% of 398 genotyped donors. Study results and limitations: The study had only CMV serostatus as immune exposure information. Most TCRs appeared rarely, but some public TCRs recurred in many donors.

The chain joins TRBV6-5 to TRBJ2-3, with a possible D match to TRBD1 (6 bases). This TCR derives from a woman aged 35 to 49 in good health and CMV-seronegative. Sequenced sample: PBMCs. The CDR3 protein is CASSYQGFTDTQYF. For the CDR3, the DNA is TGTGCCAGCAGTTACCAGGGGTTCACAGATACGCAGTATTTT.